The 28 T cell receptor beta chains presented below share a single source sample, sequenced in a study of T-cell reconstitution after alpha-beta-depleted transplantation in children. Unique molecular identifiers were used to barcode this TCRbeta library. MiXCR was run by TCRdb on the PCR reads, yielding one entry per CDR3 protein. The data hold approximately 390,000 distinct CDR3 sequences, with roughly 10% observed a single time. The sequences come from PBMCs from the stem cell graft donor, collected from the stem cell graft. The source of these receptors is a human donor who donated a stem cell graft to a child with acute myeloid leukemia.

This CDR3 reads CASSYVASGWTYGYTF. In nucleotides, the CDR3 is TGTGCCAGCAGTTACGTCGCGTCAGGGTGGACCTATGGCTACACCTTC. The J gene is TRBJ1-2, the V gene TRBV6-5, with TRBD1 as a possible D gene (5 bases). Trimming stripped 2 bases from V and 4 bases from J, with 17 bases between. There are 16 residues in the CDR3. CDR1 and CDR2 (germline): MNHEY, SVGAGI.

The V gene is TRBV9, the J gene TRBJ1-1, with 7 bases identical to TRBD1. The trim removed 3 bases at V and 4 bases at J, leaving 3 bases unmatched. The CDR3 consists of 13 residues. The germline V gene encodes CDR1 SGDLS and CDR2 YYNGEE. CDR3 region: CASSGRQGTEAFF. The CDR3 region has the DNA TGTGCCAGCAGCGGACGACAGGGCACTGAAGCTTTCTTT.

The J gene is TRBJ2-2, the V gene TRBV20-1; 9 nucleotides align to TRBD1. Germline trimming cut 7 bases from V and 1 base from J; bases unmatched to any gene: 7. The CDR3 is made up of 15 amino acids. CDR1 and CDR2 (germline): DFQATT, SNEGSKA (reference sequence). CDR3 in amino acids: CSVSLGQGNTGELFF. The CDR3 DNA follows: TGCAGTGTTTCGCTGGGACAGGGGAACACCGGGGAGCTGTTTTTT.

This sequence joins TRBV7-9 and TRBJ1-4; tentatively, D is TRBD1 (6 bases). Germline loops: CDR1 SEHNR, CDR2 FQNEAQ (reference sequence). The CDR3 loop spans 13 amino acids. Trimming removed 0 bases at V and 14 bases at J, with 13 bases between. The DNA of the CDR3 is TGTGCCAGCAGCTTAGCCAGGGGAGGCAACCTGTTTTTT. This gives the protein CASSLARGGNLFF.

The genes are TRBV7-6 and TRBJ2-2, with D possibly TRBD2 on 5 matching bases. This CDR3 has 16 amino acids. Per germline, CDR1 SGHVS and CDR2 FNYEAQ. The ends were cut back, 1 base at V and 2 bases at J, with 11 bases in the middle. The CDR3 loop reads CASSLGNSENTGELFF. DNA for the CDR3: TGTGCCAGCAGCTTAGGGAATAGCGAAAACACCGGGGAGCTGTTTTTT.

This clonotype has only a few counts. This CDR3 reads CASSLLGRDELFF. CDR3 nucleotides: TGTGCCAGCAGTTTGCTCGGGAGGGATGAGCTGTTTTTT. The chain carries TRBV12-3 or TRBV12-4 and TRBJ2-2; 8 nucleotides align to TRBD2. The CDR3 extends over 13 amino acids. V was clipped by 3 bases and J by 11 bases; unmatched bases: 5.

The chain has TRBV3-1 and TRBJ1-5; possible D gene TRBD1, 5 bases. The CDR3 length is 14 residues. Trimming stripped 2 bases from V and 1 base from J, with 6 bases between. Germline lookup yields CDR1 LGHDT and CDR2 YNNKEL (reference sequence). The CDR3 sequence is CASSQWGSNQPQHF. For the CDR3, the DNA is TGTGCCAGCAGCCAATGGGGGAGCAATCAGCCCCAGCATTTT.

This clonotype was observed a handful of times. The CDR3 is CASSTGGGQETQYF. The CDR3 DNA sequence: TGTGCCAGCAGTACCGGCGGGGGCCAAGAGACCCAGTACTTC. J is TRBJ2-5 and V is TRBV12-3 or TRBV12-4; 7 bases map to TRBD2. The CDR3 is 14 residues long. The V and J ends lost 5 bases and 1 base, in that order; junction bases with no gene match: 4.

This clonotype was seen repeatedly, ten times or more. The chain recombines TRBV20-1 with TRBJ2-7, with D unresolved. Per the germline V gene, CDR1 is DFQATT and CDR2 is SNEGSKA (reference sequence). Trimming removed 3 bases at V and 7 bases at J, with 16 bases between. The CDR3 loop spans 13 amino acids. This chain's CDR3 is CSARFALRKEQYF. The CDR3 bases are TGCAGTGCTAGGTTTGCTCTTCGGAAGGAGCAGTACTTC.

This sequence joins TRBV9 and TRBJ2-3, with D uncertain. Germline assignment: CDR1 SGDLS and CDR2 YYNGEE. Trimming removed 2 bases from V and 7 bases from J, with 11 bases in between. The length of the CDR3 is 13 residues. CDR3 DNA: TGTGCCAGCAGCGTTTCTTTCAGTAATACGCAGTATTTT. It codes for CASSVSFSNTQYF. Supplemented by reference TRBV9 and TRBJ2-3, the full variable domain reads DSGVTQTPKHLITATGQRVTLRCSPRSGDLSVYWYQQSLDQGLQFLIQYYNGEERAKGNILERFSAQQFPDLHSELNLSSLELGDSALYFCASSVSFSNTQYFGPGTRLTVL.

This clonotype came up a few times. DNA for the CDR3: TGCAGTGCTAGGGACGGTATCAATCAGCCCCAGCATTTT. As protein: CSARDGINQPQHF. The chain has TRBV20-1 and TRBJ1-5; no definite D call. Per germline, CDR1 DFQATT and CDR2 SNEGSKA (reference sequence). The CDR3 totals 13 residues. Trimming took off 3 bases at V and 3 bases at J, with 9 bases between the two ends.

This clonotype has at least ten counts. The chain links TRBV4-2 to TRBJ2-7; TRBD1 agrees at 9 bases. There are 15 residues in the CDR3. CDR1 is LGHNA and CDR2 is YNFKEQ in the germline V gene. V was pared by 2 bases and J by 3 bases, with 5 bases of the junction left unmatched. The CDR3 nucleotides read TGTGCCAGCAGCCAATGGACAGGGGCTAACTACGAGCAGTACTTC. This codes for CASSQWTGANYEQYF.

This clonotype has a handful of counts. J is TRBJ2-7 and V is TRBV20-1; 8 positions match TRBD2. The germline V gene has CDR1 DFQATT and CDR2 SNEGSKA (reference sequence). The V and J ends lost 1 base and 3 bases, in that order; junction bases with no gene match: 14. CDR3 length: 17 amino acids. In DNA form, the CDR3 reads TGCAGTGCTAGAGTCAGGTATCGCGGGAGGTACGTCTACGAGCAGTACTTC. Translating gives CSARVRYRGRYVYEQYF.

This clonotype was found a few times. This chain joins TRBV6-2 or TRBV6-3 and TRBJ2-1, with TRBD2 matching over 7 bases. Germline V gene lookup returns CDR1 MNHEY and CDR2 SVGEGT. V was clipped by 5 bases and J by 3 bases; unmatched bases: 7. The CDR3 spans 15 residues. Written as DNA, the CDR3 is TGTGCCAGCAGTCCCGGCGGGAGTAACTACAATGAGCAGTTCTTC. Its translation: CASSPGGSNYNEQFF.

The rearrangement joins TRBV7-9 to TRBJ1-2; possibly TRBD1 for D (5 bases). The CDR3 runs 13 residues. The V gene's germline CDR1 is SEHNR and CDR2 FQNEAQ (reference sequence). The V gene lost 0 bases and the J gene lost 10 bases, with 12 bases spanning the gap. The CDR3 sequence: CASSLARAGNYTF. CDR3 in DNA: TGTGCCAGCAGCTTAGCCAGGGCTGGTAACTACACCTTC.

The V gene is TRBV6-5, the J gene TRBJ1-6; D remains ambiguous. This CDR3 comprises 13 residues. Deletions cut 4 bases from V and 13 bases from J, with 14 bases between. The germline V gene encodes CDR1 MNHEY and CDR2 SVGAGI. The DNA for the CDR3 is TGTGCCAGCAGTTTGGACGGGGTCAACCCCCTCCACTTT. Its protein product is CASSLDGVNPLHF.

This clonotype has only one observation. J is TRBJ2-3 and V is TRBV5-4; maybe TRBD1 (5 bases). The CDR3 runs to 16 residues. CDR1 is SGHNT, CDR2 YYREEE, per germline (reference sequence). V was clipped by 4 bases and J by 0 bases, with 15 bases between them. The CDR3 region has the DNA TGTGCCAGCAGCCCCCCGCCAGGGTCAAGCACAGATACGCAGTATTTT. As protein: CASSPPPGSSTDTQYF.

This clonotype was observed a few times. The chain recombines TRBV29-1 with TRBJ1-3; 11 bases line up with TRBD1. V dropped 4 bases and J dropped 0; count of bases not matched to a gene: 2. This CDR3 has 15 residues. Germline values: CDR1 SQVTM, CDR2 ANQGSEA. The DNA for the CDR3 is TGCAGCGTTGGGGGACAGGGGGGCTCTGGAAACACCATATATTTT. It yields the protein CSVGGQGGSGNTIYF.

This clonotype was counted a few times. This rearrangement joins TRBV10-3 to TRBJ2-2; D remains ambiguous. The germline V gene has CDR1 ENHRY and CDR2 SYGVKD. The length of the CDR3 is 15 residues. V dropped 0 bases and J dropped 1 base, with 6 bases sitting between them. CDR3 loop: CAISESSRNTGELFF. DNA for the CDR3: TGTGCCATCAGTGAGTCCAGCAGGAACACCGGGGAGCTGTTTTTT.

This clonotype was seen more than once but under ten times. This sequence joins TRBV11-2 and TRBJ1-2, with 7 bases matching TRBD1. The CDR3 is 15 residues long. The V segment lost 1 base and the J segment 8 bases; nucleotides outside the gene matches: 10. The germline CDR1 and CDR2 sequences are SGHAT and FQNNGV. CDR3 coding DNA: TGTGCCAGCAGCTTAGGGTTAACAGGGGCTGGCGGCTACACCTTC. It encodes CASSLGLTGAGGYTF.

This clonotype has only a few counts. The chain has TRBV5-4 and TRBJ2-3; D is possibly TRBD2 (6 bases). V was cut by 4 bases and J by 0 bases, with 15 bases left in between. Per the germline V gene, CDR1 is SGHNT and CDR2 is YYREEE (reference sequence). The CDR3 is made up of 16 amino acids. The CDR3 here is CASSREEGRSTDTQYF. CDR3 in DNA: TGTGCCAGCAGCCGAGAGGAGGGGAGGAGCACAGATACGCAGTATTTT.

This clonotype has a handful of counts. This sequence joins TRBV10-2 and TRBJ2-7, with D tentatively TRBD2 (5 bases). Germline assignment: CDR1 WSHSY and CDR2 SAAADI. V lost 2 bases, J lost 5 bases, and 7 bases lay in between. The CDR3 is made up of 12 amino acids. CDR3 sequence: CASSEPGDEQYV. The CDR3 nucleotides read TGCGCCAGCAGTGAGCCCGGGGACGAGCAGTACGTC.

The sample holds a few counts of this clonotype. The chain employs TRBV11-2 and TRBJ2-1, with D possibly matching TRBD2 (6 bases). With 1 base removed from V and 3 bases from J, the gap between germline ends came to 10 bases. The CDR3 totals 15 residues. The germline V gene has CDR1 SGHAT and CDR2 FQNNGV. The CDR3 region is CASSLALAGYNEQFF. DNA of the CDR3: TGTGCCAGCAGCTTAGCACTAGCAGGCTACAATGAGCAGTTCTTC.

The CDR3 is CASSLRTGGTDTQYF. CDR3 nucleotide sequence: TGTGCCAGCAGCTTAAGGACAGGTGGCACAGATACGCAGTATTTT. The chain combines TRBV11-2 with TRBJ2-3; 7 bases agree with TRBD1. Germline CDR1 and CDR2: SGHAT and FQNNGV. V was clipped by 2 bases and J by 1 base; unmatched bases: 3. CDR3 length equals 15 residues.

The rearrangement uses TRBV5-1 and TRBJ1-1, with TRBD1 identical over 8 bases. The length of the CDR3 is 21 residues. The germline V gene has CDR1 SGHRS and CDR2 YFSETQ. V was pared by 4 bases and J by 0 bases, with 23 bases of the junction left unmatched. This CDR3 is CASSHPTGQGIQAGLNTEAFF. The CDR3 nucleotides read TGCGCCAGCAGCCACCCTACTGGACAGGGAATACAAGCTGGGCTGAACACTGAAGCTTTCTTT.

The chain recombines TRBV6-2 or TRBV6-3 with TRBJ2-5; D might be TRBD1 (5 bases). Germline lookup yields CDR1 MNHEY and CDR2 SVGEGT. V shed 5 bases and J shed 4 bases, with 11 bases lying between them. The CDR3 runs 13 residues. The DNA of the CDR3 is TGTGCCAGCAGTCTACGGACACTAGAGACCCAGTACTTC. It codes for CASSLRTLETQYF.

This rearrangement joins TRBV7-6 to TRBJ1-1; D call uncertain. The CDR3 runs 16 residues. The V end lost 5 bases, the J end lost 3 bases, and 19 bases lay between the germline ends. In germline, CDR1 is SGHVS, CDR2 FNYEAQ. CDR3 nucleotide sequence: TGTGCCAGCAGCCCAGGAGAGGACGGTGTGGACACTGAAGCTTTCTTT. This codes for CASSPGEDGVDTEAFF. The entire variable domain, with the rest obtained from reference TRBV7-6 and TRBJ1-1, is as follows: GAGVSQSPRYKVTKRGQDVALRCDPISGHVSLYWYRQALGQGPEFLTYFNYEAQQDKSGLPNDRFSAERPEGSISTLTIQRTEQRDSAMYRCASSPGEDGVDTEAFFGQGTRLTVV.

The chain has TRBV5-5 and TRBJ2-5; a possible D gene is TRBD1 (5 bases). The CDR3 is 15 amino acids. Trimming took 5 bases from V and 2 from J, leaving 16 bases between them. Germline V lookup: CDR1 SGHKS, CDR2 YYEKEE (reference sequence). The CDR3, as DNA: TGTGCCAGCAGTTTAGACGACAGTCCTCAAGAGACCCAGTACTTC. Protein: CASSLDDSPQETQYF.